What follows are 31 T cell receptor beta chains derived from one specimen sequenced in a study of CD8 T cells in ankylosing spondylitis. TCRdb re-derived calls from the 5' RACE reads in MiXCR, one entry per CDR3 protein. The repertoire has about 100,000 distinct CDR3 sequences, less than 25% of them found once; the top ten carry more than 9%. The sample was synovial fluid, either unsorted or a sorted T cell fraction (not recorded which). The source of these receptors is a male donor with ankylosing spondylitis.

This clonotype occurred a few times. The chain links TRBV5-1 to TRBJ1-4; 9 nucleotides line up with TRBD1. This CDR3 spans 15 amino acids. Looked up from germline, CDR1 is SGHRS and CDR2 is YFSETQ. Trimming took 7 bases from V and 7 from J; bases not matched to a gene: 11. CDR3: CASRHGGQGIEKLFF. CDR3 sequence (DNA): TGCGCCAGCCGCCATGGGGGACAGGGCATTGAAAAACTGTTTTTT.

The V call is TRBV2, the J call TRBJ2-2; 7 nucleotides agree with TRBD2. Germline values: CDR1 SNHLY, CDR2 FYNNEI. V was clipped by 1 base and J by 7 bases; unmatched bases: 6. The CDR3 is made up of 15 amino acids. CDR3 DNA sequence: TGTGCCAGCAGTGAAGGCGGGAGCGTAGGCGGGGAGCTGTTTTTT. This gives the protein CASSEGGSVGGELFF. The full variable domain, with the rest looked up from reference TRBV2 and TRBJ2-2, is EPEVTQTPSHQVTQMGQEVILRCVPISNHLYFYWYRQILGQKVEFLVSFYNNEISEKSEIFDDQFSVERPDGSNFTLKIRSTKLEDSAMYFCASSEGGSVGGELFFGEGSRLTVL.

The genes are TRBV12-3 or TRBV12-4 and TRBJ2-2; D may be TRBD2 (5 bases). This CDR3 has 16 residues. Trimming removed 5 bases at V and 0 bases at J, with 13 bases between. The CDR3 DNA sequence: TGTGCCAGCAGTCGCCGACTATCCGCGAACACCGGGGAGCTGTTTTTT. Its translation is CASSRRLSANTGELFF.

The rearrangement links TRBV19 to TRBJ2-1; D is perhaps TRBD2 (5 bases). Germline V lookup: CDR1 LNHDA, CDR2 SQIVND (reference sequence). Between the trimmed V and J ends, which lost 5 bases and 9 bases, there was a span of 14 bases. This CDR3 comprises 13 residues. The CDR3 sequence: CASSPDWIREQFF. The CDR3 DNA is TGTGCCAGTAGTCCGGACTGGATCCGTGAGCAGTTCTTC. The whole variable domain, remainder taken from reference TRBV19 and TRBJ2-1, is DGGITQSPKYLFRKEGQNVTLSCEQNLNHDAMYWYRQDPGQGLRLIYYSQIVNDFQKGDIAEGYSVSREKKESFPLTVTSAQKNPTAFYLCASSPDWIREQFFGPGTRLTVL.

This chain joins TRBV12-3 or TRBV12-4 and TRBJ1-2; 10 bases agree with TRBD1. V gave up 4 bases and J gave up 3 bases; unmatched junction bases: 5. The CDR3 runs to 15 residues. CDR3 DNA sequence: TGTGCCAGCAGTTCCAGGGACAGGGGTGACTATGGCTACACCTTC. This encodes CASSSRDRGDYGYTF.

This clonotype showed up just a few times. The chain uses TRBV4-1 and TRBJ1-1; D gene ambiguous. Germline values: CDR1 MGHRA, CDR2 YSYEKL. V dropped 0 bases and J dropped 2 bases, with 16 bases sitting between them. This CDR3 is built from 17 residues. The CDR3 nucleotides read TGCGCCAGCAGCCAAGATGGGAACACCGGATACAACACTGAAGCTTTCTTT. Protein: CASSQDGNTGYNTEAFF.

This clonotype was recorded a few times. V usage is TRBV5-4 and J usage is TRBJ2-1; D not certain. The CDR3 covers 14 residues. Germline lookup yields CDR1 SGHNT and CDR2 YYREEE (reference sequence). Trimming stripped 0 bases from V and 8 bases from J, with 12 bases between. CDR3 nucleotides: TGTGCCAGCAGCTTGGCGTCCCCGGCGGATGAGCAGTTCTTC. Translated: CASSLASPADEQFF.

This clonotype was detected ten times or more. This rearrangement joins TRBV11-2 to TRBJ2-3; D may be TRBD2 (6 bases). V was trimmed by 4 bases and J by 0 bases, leaving 8 bases between them. CDR3 length: 14 amino acids. Germline V gives CDR1 SGHAT, CDR2 FQNNGV. CDR3 in amino acids: CASSSGTSTDTQYF. In DNA, the CDR3 is TGTGCCAGCAGCTCCGGGACTAGCACAGATACGCAGTATTTT. Full variable domain (outside the CDR3, taken from reference TRBV11-2 and TRBJ2-3): EAGVAQSPRYKIIEKRQSVAFWCNPISGHATLYWYQQILGQGPKLLIQFQNNGVVDDSQLPKDRFSAERLKGVDSTLKIQPAKLEDSAVYLCASSSGTSTDTQYFGPGTRLTVL.

This clonotype was seen a few times. The chain links TRBV20-1 to TRBJ2-7, with D perhaps matching TRBD1 (5 bases). The germline V gene encodes CDR1 DFQATT and CDR2 SNEGSKA (reference sequence). The CDR3 spans 11 residues. Between the trimmed V and J ends, which lost 7 bases and 3 bases, there was a span of 10 bases. The CDR3 DNA sequence: TGCAGTGTTGACAGCTACTACGAGCAGTACTTC. This encodes CSVDSYYEQYF.

This clonotype showed up many times. V usage is TRBV7-2 and J usage is TRBJ2-7; D unclear. CDR3 length: 12 residues. V lost 5 bases and J lost 7, with 12 bases in between. From germline, CDR1 is SGHTA and CDR2 FQGNSA. This CDR3 reads CASSQSWGEQYF. In DNA form, the CDR3 reads TGTGCCAGCAGCCAGTCGTGGGGAGAGCAGTACTTC.

This clonotype came up a few times. V usage is TRBV15 and J usage is TRBJ1-2; D is uncertain. V was pared by 1 base and J by 5 bases, with 17 bases between. CDR3 size: 16 residues. Germline values: CDR1 LNHNV, CDR2 YYDKDF (reference sequence). DNA for the CDR3: TGTGCCACCAGCAGAGTCCCCAAGGACCAAGTTTATGGCTACACCTTC. This gives the protein CATSRVPKDQVYGYTF. Full variable domain (remainder filled in from reference TRBV15 and TRBJ1-2): DAMVIQNPRYQVTQFGKPVTLSCSQTLNHNVMYWYQQKSSQAPKLLFHYYDKDFNNEADTPDNFQSRRPNTSFCFLDIRSPGLGDTAMYLCATSRVPKDQVYGYTFGSGTRLTVV.

This clonotype has ten or more counts. The chain joins TRBV20-1 to TRBJ2-1; TRBD2 matches at 7 bases. Germline V gene data show CDR1 as DFQATT and CDR2 as SNEGSKA (reference sequence). J gave up 6 bases and V 0 bases, and 5 bases lay outside the gene matches. This CDR3 has 14 residues. DNA of the CDR3: TGCAGTGCTAGAGAGGGGGGGGATATCAATGAGCAGTTCTTC. Translating gives CSAREGGDINEQFF.

This clonotype was seen a handful of times. V usage is TRBV5-1 and J usage is TRBJ2-1, with 11 bases fitting TRBD2. Per the germline V gene, CDR1 is SGHRS and CDR2 is YFSETQ. The CDR3 extends over 15 amino acids. Unmatched junction bases numbered 2, after V lost 4 bases and J lost 2 bases. CDR3 nucleotide sequence: TGCGCCAGCAGCATGGGACTAGCGGCCTACAATGAGCAGTTCTTC. Amino acid sequence: CASSMGLAAYNEQFF.

The V call is TRBV6-4, the J call TRBJ2-3; the D is unclear. Trimming stripped 3 bases from V and 2 bases from J, with 9 bases between. The length of the CDR3 is 14 residues. Germline V gives CDR1 MRHNA, CDR2 SNTAGT. The CDR3 protein is CASSDNGDTDTQYF. The CDR3, as DNA: TGTGCCAGCAGTGATAATGGGGACACAGATACGCAGTATTTT.

V usage is TRBV6-1 and J usage is TRBJ2-1; D uncertain. The CDR3 loop spans 13 amino acids. Trimming took 8 bases from V and 9 from J, leaving 17 bases between them. Germline V gene data show CDR1 as MNHNS and CDR2 as SASEGT. Written as DNA, the CDR3 is TGTGCCAGCTGGGCTACCCCGGGCGGTGAGCAGTTCTTC. It encodes CASWATPGGEQFF.

The rearrangement joins TRBV12-3 or TRBV12-4 to TRBJ2-1; 8 bases match TRBD1. This CDR3 is 13 amino acids long. The ends lost 6 bases at V and 5 bases at J; junction bases unmatched: 3. The CDR3 loop reads CASRPRGHNEQFF. The CDR3 nucleotides read TGTGCCAGCAGACCCAGGGGGCACAATGAGCAGTTCTTC.

Worth noting for this clonotype: At one boundary the junction diverges from the germline segment, which might be a read error. This sequence joins TRBV19 and TRBJ2-1; the match to TRBD2 covers 13 bases. CDR3 size: 12 residues. Germline assignment: CDR1 LNHDA and CDR2 SQIVND (reference sequence). The chain's CDR3 is CASSLGTSGVLF. CDR3 DNA sequence: TGTGCCAGTAGCCTTGGGACTAGCGGGGTTCTATTC.

This chain joins TRBV20-1 and TRBJ2-3, with 10 bases fitting TRBD2. From germline, CDR1 is DFQATT and CDR2 SNEGSKA (reference sequence). The CDR3 totals 14 residues. V trimming: 5 bases; J trimming: 4 bases; junction bases outside the gene matches: 6. In DNA form, the CDR3 reads TGCAGTGCTGTTCTAGCGGGAGTTTCAGATACGCAGTATTTT. Amino acids: CSAVLAGVSDTQYF.

The rearrangement links TRBV5-1 to TRBJ2-1; TRBD2 matches 8 bases. The junction had 6 bases not matched to a gene; V was cut back by 4 bases and J by 6 bases. Looked up from germline, CDR1 is SGHRS and CDR2 is YFSETQ. This CDR3 has 14 residues. The CDR3, as DNA: TGCGCCAGCAGCCCAGGACTAGCTTTCAATGAGCAGTTCTTC. Translation gives CASSPGLAFNEQFF.

The V call is TRBV9, the J call TRBJ2-1; 13 positions agree with TRBD2. Germline values: CDR1 SGDLS, CDR2 YYNGEE. Unmatched junction bases numbered 12, after V lost 2 bases and J lost 10 bases. CDR3 size: 17 residues. CDR3 nucleotides: TGTGCCAGCAGCGTCGAGCCAGGACTAGCGGGAGCAGAGGAGCAGTTCTTC. Its protein is CASSVEPGLAGAEEQFF.

About this clonotype: At one of its ends the junction is not consistent with the germline gene, which may arise from a read error. The chain combines TRBV20-1 with TRBJ2-2, with TRBD2 identical over 7 bases. This CDR3 is built from 12 residues. Germline values: CDR1 DFQATT, CDR2 SNEGSKA (reference sequence). The CDR3 bases are TGTGGCGGGAGAGGATATACCGGGGAGCTGTTTTTT. Amino acid sequence: CGGRGYTGELFF.

This clonotype was seen only a few times. The V gene is TRBV11-2, the J gene TRBJ2-5; D gene uncertain. Germline values: CDR1 SGHAT, CDR2 FQNNGV. The CDR3 consists of 14 residues. The V end lost 3 bases, the J end lost 3 bases, and 11 bases lay between the germline ends. The CDR3 nucleotides read TGTGCCAGCAGCTTGGGCATTAGGGAAGAGACCCAGTACTTC. Its translation is CASSLGIREETQYF.

CDR3 in amino acids: CASTLTVYEQYF. The CDR3 DNA reads as TGTGCCAGCACCCTGACAGTCTACGAGCAGTACTTC. The chain employs TRBV2 and TRBJ2-7; possibly TRBD1 for D (5 bases). V shed 7 bases and J shed 3 bases, with 10 bases lying between them. Germline values: CDR1 SNHLY, CDR2 FYNNEI. This CDR3 comprises 12 residues.

In its sample, this clonotype was seen many times. The chain recombines TRBV20-1 with TRBJ2-1; TRBD1 agrees at 7 bases. CDR1 is DFQATT and CDR2 is SNEGSKA in the germline V gene (reference sequence). There are 12 residues in the CDR3. Germline trimming cut 3 bases from V and 9 bases from J; bases unmatched to any gene: 5. CDR3 in amino acids: CSARLTGSEQFF. CDR3 nucleotide sequence: TGCAGTGCTAGGTTGACAGGGAGTGAGCAGTTCTTC.

This clonotype was counted many times. The chain links TRBV20-1 to TRBJ2-5; the match to TRBD2 covers 7 bases. CDR3 length: 13 residues. In germline, CDR1 is DFQATT, CDR2 SNEGSKA (reference sequence). Trimming at V came to 6 bases and at J to 2 bases, leaving 6 bases not matched to a gene. CDR3 loop: CSASLREQETQYF. In nucleotides, the CDR3 is TGCAGTGCCAGCTTGCGGGAGCAAGAGACCCAGTACTTC.

This clonotype has just a few counts. The genes are TRBV3-1 and TRBJ1-2; D not resolved. Germline assignment: CDR1 LGHDT and CDR2 YNNKEL (reference sequence). With 0 bases removed from V and 5 bases from J, the gap between germline ends came to 7 bases. This CDR3 has 13 amino acids. Here the CDR3 reads CASSQDLGYGYTF. The CDR3 coding sequence is TGTGCCAGCAGCCAAGACCTGGGGTATGGCTACACCTTC.

The count of this clonotype is one. No conserved phenylalanine or tryptophan ends this CDR3, so it is likely a read error. V and J are TRBV11-2 and TRBJ2-7; 8 nucleotides line up with TRBD2. J lost 6 bases, V lost 5 bases, and 15 bases had no gene match. CDR3 length: 16 residues. CDR1 is SGHAT and CDR2 is FQNNGV in the germline V gene. CDR3 protein: CASSPSSSGLVREQYY. CDR3 sequence (DNA): TGTGCCAGCAGCCCGTCCTCCTCGGGACTAGTACGCGAGCAGTACTAC.

This clonotype was detected only a few times. The chain carries TRBV14 and TRBJ2-1; 7 bases align to TRBD2. Germline V gives CDR1 SGHDN, CDR2 FVKESK. V dropped 0 bases and J dropped 7; count of bases not matched to a gene: 15. The CDR3 is 18 residues long. DNA for the CDR3: TGTGCCAGCAGCCAAGATAAAGGGGCGGGAGCAGCTAGGAATGAGCAGTTCTTC. Encoded protein: CASSQDKGAGAARNEQFF.

The sample holds many counts of this clonotype. The chain is built from TRBV3-1 and TRBJ1-2, with a possible D match to TRBD1 (5 bases). The CDR3 length is 14 residues. With 2 bases removed from V and 2 bases from J, the gap between germline ends came to 9 bases. Germline-derived CDR1 and CDR2 are LGHDT and YNNKEL (reference sequence). CDR3 nucleotide sequence: TGTGCCAGCAGCCAAAGGGACGGCAACTATGGCTACACCTTC. Translated: CASSQRDGNYGYTF.

The CDR3 coding sequence is TGCGCCAGCAGCCAGGCACGGACAGGGACCGGGTGGACTGAAGCTTTCTTT. This translates into CASSQARTGTGWTEAFF. The chain couples TRBV5-1 to TRBJ1-1; 8 bases agree with TRBD1. The V segment lost 4 bases and the J segment 5 bases; nucleotides outside the gene matches: 16. Per germline, CDR1 SGHRS and CDR2 YFSETQ. The CDR3 is made up of 17 amino acids.

This clonotype was seen repeatedly, ten times or more. V and J are TRBV28 and TRBJ1-5; 11 positions match TRBD1. Trimming took 2 bases from V and 0 from J; bases not matched to a gene: 6. The CDR3 covers 18 residues. Germline V lookup: CDR1 MDHEN, CDR2 SYDVKM. The CDR3 region is CASSLARGQGGSNQPQHF. The DNA for the CDR3 is TGTGCCAGCAGTTTAGCGAGGGGACAGGGGGGTAGCAATCAGCCCCAGCATTTT. Using reference TRBV28 and TRBJ1-5 for the parts outside the CDR3, the full variable domain is DVKVTQSSRYLVKRTGEKVFLECVQDMDHENMFWYRQDPGLGLRLIYFSYDVKMKEKGDIPEGYSVSREKKERFSLILESASTNQTSMYLCASSLARGQGGSNQPQHFGDGTRLSIL.